This is a list of T cell receptor beta chains from one sample in a study of T cell clonotyping in hematopoietic cell transplantation. Measured with immunoSEQ multiplex PCR; TCRdb has only the in-frame clones, and not every one. The sample gives around 17,000 clones, about 84% of which show up once; 4.2% is in the top ten. The sample in question was PBMCs, obtained 100 days after allogeneic stem cell transplant. The origin of the receptors is a male patient aged 60-69 years who had an allogeneic stem cell transplant from a related donor, so the T cells may come from the graft donor. Some clones in this sample may be carry-over from other donors' samples. The CDR3 runs from the conserved cysteine through the conserved F or W. Fields, in order: J gene, D gene, clone size, V gene, CDR3 DNA, CDR3 protein. D genes are given only for firm matches. Clone size is stated in some rows and not others, as once, few, many or a class when expanded.

TRBJ2-5	-	-	TRBV27	TGTGCCAGCAAAACAAGCGTTTTCGAGACCCAGTACTTC	CASKTSVFETQYF
TRBJ2-3	-	-	TRBV10-3	TGTGCCATCAGTGAAGCAGGCACTAGCACAGATACGCAGTATTTT	CAISEAGTSTDTQYF
TRBJ1-1	-	-	TRBV5-6	TGTGCCAGCAGCTTGGGGCGGGTTGGGGCTGAAGCTTTCTTT	CASSLGRVGAEAFF
TRBJ1-5	TRBD1	-	TRBV11-2	TGTGCCAGCAGCTTATCGGGACAGGGCGCTCAGCCCCAGCATTTT	CASSLSGQGAQPQHF
TRBJ2-5	-	-	TRBV7-2	TGTGCCAGCAGCTTTTCGTACCAAGAGACCCAGTACTTC	CASSFSYQETQYF
TRBJ1-2	TRBD1	-	TRBV28	TGTGCCAGCAGTTTATTAGGGGGCGCCGACTATGGCTACACCTTC	CASSLLGGADYGYTF
TRBJ2-7	TRBD2	-	TRBV4-2	TGTGCCAGCAGCCAAGATCTATCAGCGGGGGAATACTACGAGCAGTACTTC	CASSQDLSAGEYYEQYF
TRBJ2-2	-	few	TRBV4-1	TGCGCCAGCACCTCAGGGGTAGTGAGCACCGGGGAGCTGTTTTTT	CASTSGVVSTGELFF
TRBJ2-3	-	once	TRBV19	TGTGCCAGTAGTATCATGGGGGGCCAAGATACGCAGTATTTT	CASSIMGGQDTQYF
TRBJ1-6	-	once	TRBV30	TGTGCCTGGAGTCGAGATTCACCCCTCCACTTT	CAWSRDSPLHF
TRBJ1-1	-	-	TRBV6-5	TGTGCCAGCACCCTAGCCCCAGGGGAGAACACTGAAGCTTTCTTT	CASTLAPGENTEAFF
TRBJ2-5	TRBD2	once	TRBV27	TGTGCCAGCAGACCAGCGGGGGGCCCTCAAGAGACCCAGTACTTC	CASRPAGGPQETQYF
TRBJ1-1	TRBD1	-	TRBV7-3	TGTGCCAGCAGCTTGACGACAGGGGGCTACACTGAAGCTTTCTTT	CASSLTTGGYTEAFF
TRBJ1-6	-	-	TRBV27	TGTGCCAGCAGTCTCCATGGGAGTCCGGAAAATTCACCCCTCCACTTT	CASSLHGSPENSPLHF
TRBJ2-7	-	-	TRBV6-4	TGTGCCAGCAGTGACGTTCGGACAGTCTACGAGCAGTACTTC	CASSDVRTVYEQYF
TRBJ1-1	-	-	TRBV29-1	TGCAGCGGAACAGGAACTGCCCTGAACACTGAAGCTTTCTTT	CSGTGTALNTEAFF
TRBJ1-1	-	-	TRBV5-6	TGTGCCAGCAGCTTGGGGGACACTGAAGCTTTCTTT	CASSLGDTEAFF
TRBJ1-1	-	-	TRBV9	TGTGCCAGCAGTCCAACAGTGAACACTGAAGCTTTCTTT	CASSPTVNTEAFF
TRBJ1-3	-	-	TRBV7-2	TGTGCCAGCAGCTCATGGCTCCCTCCCACCATATATTTT	CASSSWLPPTIYF
TRBJ2-7	TRBD1	-	TRBV7-6	TGTGCCAGCAGCCCCCGGGACAGGGTCTTCGAGCAGTACTTC	CASSPRDRVFEQYF
TRBJ1-4	-	-	TRBV19	TGTGCCGCGATGGACCCAGCAACTAATGAAAAACTGTTTTTT	CAAMDPATNEKLFF
TRBJ2-1	-	-	TRBV12-5	TGTGCTAGTGGTTTTTTCATACTGCTTACAGGAGGGTCGGGTGATGGTGAGCAGTTCTTC	CASGFFILLTGGSGDGEQFF
TRBJ1-2	-	few	TRBV19	TGTGCCAGTAGTATCACCAGTAGCTATGGCTACACCTTC	CASSITSSYGYTF
TRBJ1-5	-	few	TRBV19	TGTGCCAGTAGTATTCGGGGGGCAAAAGGGAATGGCAATCAGCCCCAGCATTTT	CASSIRGAKGNGNQPQHF
TRBJ2-1	TRBD2	-	TRBV27	TGTGCCAGCAGTCCCCTAGCGGGGGGGCCTAATGAGCAGTTCTTC	CASSPLAGGPNEQFF
TRBJ1-2	-	few	TRBV6-5	TGTGCCAGCAGCCCTGCAGGGACCCTCTATGGCTACACCTTC	CASSPAGTLYGYTF
TRBJ1-2	-	-	TRBV4-1	TGCGCCAGCAGCCAAAGCCTTTCGACAGGAACTAACTATGGCTACACCTTC	CASSQSLSTGTNYGYTF
TRBJ1-5	-	once	TRBV4-1	TGCGCCAGCAGCCAAGCTCCGAGGGGCTCTCAGCCCCAGCATTTT	CASSQAPRGSQPQHF
TRBJ1-5	-	-	TRBV2	TGTGCCAGCAGTGAAGGAGGGGTTGGTAATCAGCCCCAGCATTTT	CASSEGGVGNQPQHF
TRBJ2-1	TRBD1	-	TRBV7-6	TGTGCCAGCAGCTTAGCCCGACAGGGGGATGAGCAGTTCTTC	CASSLARQGDEQFF
TRBJ2-5	-	once	TRBV6-6	TGTGCCAGCAGTTACGGGTCCCAAGAGACCCAGTACTTC	CASSYGSQETQYF
TRBJ1-2	TRBD1	-	TRBV25-1	TGTGCCAGCAGTGAAGACAGGGGGAAGGGCTACACCTTC	CASSEDRGKGYTF
TRBJ2-2	-	-	TRBV7-3	TGTGCCAGCAGCTCGGGACCGACCGGGGAGCTGTTTTTT	CASSSGPTGELFF
TRBJ2-5	TRBD1	-	TRBV28	TGTGCCAGCAGTTTAAGGACAGGGGGCTTGGGGGAGACCCAGTACTTC	CASSLRTGGLGETQYF
TRBJ1-2	TRBD1	-	TRBV7-2	TGTGCCAGCAGCTACGGACAGGGGGCTGGATATGGCTACACCTTC	CASSYGQGAGYGYTF
TRBJ1-2	TRBD1	-	TRBV28	TGTGCCAGCAGTACAGGGGGCTATGGCTACACCTTC	CASSTGGYGYTF
TRBJ1-1	-	-	TRBV19	TGTGCCAGTAGATCGCAGGGTAAGGAAGCTTTCTTT	CASRSQGKEAFF
TRBJ1-2	TRBD1	-	TRBV11-2	TGTGCCAGCAGCTTAGTGTTGGACAGGGGCTATGGCTACACCTTC	CASSLVLDRGYGYTF
TRBJ2-3	TRBD2	-	TRBV15	TGTGCCACCAGCAGGGCCCTGTTCGGGGGGAGCACAGATACGCAGTATTTT	CATSRALFGGSTDTQYF